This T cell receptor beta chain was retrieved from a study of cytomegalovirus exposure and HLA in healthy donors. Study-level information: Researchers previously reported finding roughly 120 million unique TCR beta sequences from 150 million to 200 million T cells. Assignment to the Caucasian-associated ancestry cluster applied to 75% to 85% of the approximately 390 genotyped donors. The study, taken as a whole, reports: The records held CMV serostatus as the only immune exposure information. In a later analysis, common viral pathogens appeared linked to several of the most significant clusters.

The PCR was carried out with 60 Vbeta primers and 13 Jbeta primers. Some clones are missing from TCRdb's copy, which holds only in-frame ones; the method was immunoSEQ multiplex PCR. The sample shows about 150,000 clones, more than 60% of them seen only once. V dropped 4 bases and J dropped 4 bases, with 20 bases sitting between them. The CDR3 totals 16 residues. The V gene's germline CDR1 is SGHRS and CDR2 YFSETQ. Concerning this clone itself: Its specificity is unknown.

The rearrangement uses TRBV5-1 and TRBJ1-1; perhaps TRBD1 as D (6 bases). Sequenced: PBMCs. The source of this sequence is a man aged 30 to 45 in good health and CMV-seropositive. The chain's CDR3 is CASSPYLQGGSTEAFF. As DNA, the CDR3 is TGCGCCAGCAGCCCTTATTTACAGGGAGGGTCCACTGAAGCTTTCTTT.